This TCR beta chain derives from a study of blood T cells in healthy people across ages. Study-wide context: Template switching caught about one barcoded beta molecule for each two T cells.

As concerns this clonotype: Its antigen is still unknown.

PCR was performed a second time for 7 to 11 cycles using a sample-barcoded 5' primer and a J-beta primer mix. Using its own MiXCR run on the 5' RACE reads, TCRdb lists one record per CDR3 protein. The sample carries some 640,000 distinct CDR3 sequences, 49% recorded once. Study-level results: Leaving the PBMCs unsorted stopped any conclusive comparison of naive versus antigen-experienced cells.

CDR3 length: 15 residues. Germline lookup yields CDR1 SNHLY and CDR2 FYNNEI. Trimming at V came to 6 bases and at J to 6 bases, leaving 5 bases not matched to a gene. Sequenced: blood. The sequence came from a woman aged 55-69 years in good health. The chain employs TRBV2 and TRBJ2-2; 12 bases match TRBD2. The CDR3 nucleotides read TGTGCCAGCAGAAGGACTAGCGGGAATCCCGGGGAGCTGTTTTTT. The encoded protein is CASRRTSGNPGELFF.